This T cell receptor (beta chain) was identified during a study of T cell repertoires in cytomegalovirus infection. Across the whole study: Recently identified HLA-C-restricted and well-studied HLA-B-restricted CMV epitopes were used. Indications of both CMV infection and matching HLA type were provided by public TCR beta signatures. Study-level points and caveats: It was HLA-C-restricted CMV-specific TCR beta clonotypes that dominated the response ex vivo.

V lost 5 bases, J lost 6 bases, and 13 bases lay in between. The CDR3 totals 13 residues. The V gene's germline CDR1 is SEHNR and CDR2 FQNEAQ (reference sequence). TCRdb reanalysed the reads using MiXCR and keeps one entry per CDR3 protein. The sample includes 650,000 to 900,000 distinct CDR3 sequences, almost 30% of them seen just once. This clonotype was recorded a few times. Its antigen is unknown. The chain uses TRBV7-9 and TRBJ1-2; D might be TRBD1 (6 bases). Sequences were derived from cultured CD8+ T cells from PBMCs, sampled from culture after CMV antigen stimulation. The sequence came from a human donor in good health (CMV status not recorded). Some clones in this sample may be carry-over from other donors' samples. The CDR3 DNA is TGTGCCAGCAGCCCCCCAGGGGCAGATGGCTACACCTTC. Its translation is CASSPPGADGYTF. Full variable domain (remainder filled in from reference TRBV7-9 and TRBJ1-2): DTGVSQNPRHKITKRGQNVTFRCDPISEHNRLYWYRQTLGQGPEFLTYFQNEAQLEKSRLLSDRFSAERPKGSFSTLEIQRTEQGDSAMYLCASSPPGADGYTFGSGTRLTVV.